Listed below are T cell receptor beta chains from one sample, sequenced in a study of blood T cell repertoires in COVID-19. Profiling relied on immunoSEQ multiplex PCR, and the TCRdb table lists in-frame clones only, not all of them. Here the sample spans fewer than 110,000 clones, about 90% being singletons. Sequencing was performed on peripheral blood. The receptors derive from a man aged 40-49 years with active or convalescent COVID-19. Both conserved end residues are part of each CDR3. Each record gives: CDR3 length, V gene, CDR3 protein.

>12|TRBV4-1
CASSQDQNGYTF
>14|TRBV28
CASWDRRRDQPQHF
>14|TRBV5-1
CASSLEPGTYEQYF
>14|TRBV11-2
CASSETGSNQPQHF
>12|TRBV12-3/TRBV12-4
CASSGGRTEQYF
>16|TRBV5-1
CASAAGLAHITDTQYF
>16|TRBV4-1
CASSQKTGTGAYEQYF
>18|TRBV7-8
CASSPRGGGLAAKNIQYF
>21|TRBV4-1
CASSQEPKGLAGPASPYEQYF
>12|TRBV30
CAWNGQGYEQYF
>15|TRBV13
CASSLQTGPAGELFF
>15|TRBV7-7
CASSLAGLPGETQYF
>15|TRBV28
CASSLGGDPPYEQYF
>12|TRBV6-5
CASGGGRMKQFF
>16|TRBV28
CATHLSGGVSGNTIYF
>14|TRBV5-4
CASSLEQATGELFF
>13|TRBV30
CAWSFDTNYGYTF
>13|TRBV2
CASRDRVGETQYF
>15|TRBV5-1
CASSFIPDSRNGYTF
>14|TRBV5-1
CASSPTGLTYEQYF
>15|TRBV5-1
CASSLESGGLDGYTF
>16|TRBV5-1
CASSSSATGFNEKLFF
>13|TRBV10-3
CAISEGTEYEQYF
>13|TRBV10-3
CAISDSAAGGEYF
>15|TRBV4-3
CASSPGTLSGNTIYF
>16|TRBV19
CASSIPTSPGGNEQFF
>13|TRBV12-3/TRBV12-4
CASRDQGRTEAFF
>15|TRBV10-3
CAINGLAGGEDTQYF
>16|TRBV7-2
CASSPTDRGYNSPLHF
>15|TRBV14
CASSLPDRPLVEQYF
>13|TRBV3-1/TRBV3-2
CASSPTVRETQYF
>14|TRBV27
CASSPGGTSGLQFF
>15|TRBV24-1
CATSDRTGATDEQFF
>17|TRBV7-2
CASSLGPWGVSRDTQYF